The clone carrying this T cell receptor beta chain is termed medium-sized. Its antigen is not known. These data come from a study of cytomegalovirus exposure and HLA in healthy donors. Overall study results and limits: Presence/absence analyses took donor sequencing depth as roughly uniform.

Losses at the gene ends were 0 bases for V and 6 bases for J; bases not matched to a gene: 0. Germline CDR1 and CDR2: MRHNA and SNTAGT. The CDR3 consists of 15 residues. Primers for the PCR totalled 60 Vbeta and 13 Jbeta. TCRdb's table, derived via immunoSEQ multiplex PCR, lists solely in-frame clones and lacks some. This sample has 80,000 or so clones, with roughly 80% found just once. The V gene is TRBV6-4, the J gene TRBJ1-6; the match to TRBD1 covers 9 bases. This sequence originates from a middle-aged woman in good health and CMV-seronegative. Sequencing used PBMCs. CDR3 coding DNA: TGTGCCAGCAGTGACTCGGGACAGGGTAATTCACCCCTCCACTTT. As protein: CASSDSGQGNSPLHF.